The 30 T cell receptor beta chains below were found in one sample sequenced in a study of cytomegalovirus exposure and HLA in healthy donors (dated by TCRdb to about 2017). The library was generated by the immunoSEQ multiplex PCR assay. For the multiplex PCR, a mixture combining 60 forward primers for TCR Vbeta segments and 13 reverse primers for TCR Jbeta segments was used. TCRdb holds this immuneACCESS table with in-frame rearrangements only. Some clones are missing; in checked studies, unresolved V genes explain under half, and the rest has no known cause. The sample table contains over 100,000 clones; only one count was recorded for over 75% of them. The top ten constitute approximately 4.2% of the sample. The sample was PBMCs. These receptors originate from a male donor in good health and CMV-seropositive.

This clone came up a few times. The J gene is TRBJ1-1, the V gene TRBV30; 7 bases fit TRBD1. The CDR3 contains 11 residues. Germline CDR1 is GTSNPN and CDR2 is SVGIG (reference sequence). Trimming cost V 3 bases and J 6 bases; bases outside gene matches: 1. This chain's CDR3 is CAWRTGPEAFF. CDR3 coding DNA: TGTGCCTGGAGGACAGGGCCTGAAGCTTTCTTT.

The V gene is TRBV28, the J gene TRBJ2-1, with TRBD2 matching 8 bases. V lost 6 bases and J lost 5; bases outside the gene matches: 6. Germline assignment: CDR1 MDHEN and CDR2 SYDVKM. The CDR3 loop spans 14 amino acids. Written as DNA, the CDR3 is TGTGCCAGCAGGAGCGGGGGATTGAACAATGAGCAGTTCTTC. Its protein product is CASRSGGLNNEQFF.

This clone occurred a few times. The rearrangement uses TRBV19 and TRBJ1-2; D is unresolved. CDR3 size: 14 residues. Germline-derived CDR1 and CDR2 are LNHDA and SQIVND (reference sequence). V was shortened by 8 bases and J by 7 bases, with 20 bases between the two germline ends. The DNA for the CDR3 is TGTGCCAGTCATACGTCGTTGGAGGGCCGTGGCTACACCTTC. As protein: CASHTSLEGRGYTF.

The V and J genes are TRBV11-3 and TRBJ2-1; D uncertain. Looked up from germline, CDR1 is SGHNT and CDR2 is YENEEA. This CDR3 contains 14 residues. Trimming shortened V by 3 bases and J by 5 bases, and 11 bases separated the two germline ends. This CDR3 is CASSLRTNDNEQFF. DNA of the CDR3: TGTGCCAGCAGCTTGCGAACCAACGACAATGAGCAGTTCTTC. Looking up the rest from reference TRBV11-3 and TRBJ2-1 gives the full variable domain: EAGVVQSPRYKIIEKKQPVAFWCNPISGHNTLYWYLQNLGQGPELLIRYENEEAVDDSQLPKDRFSAERLKGVDSTLKIQPAELGDSAVYLCASSLRTNDNEQFFGPGTRLTVL.

The rearrangement links TRBV5-1 to TRBJ1-4; D is ambiguous. CDR1 and CDR2 (germline): SGHRS, YFSETQ. This CDR3 comprises 17 residues. V was trimmed by 7 bases and J by 1 base, leaving 20 bases between them. CDR3 coding DNA: TGCGCCAGCGCCTCCTCTAAGAAATTTGGAACTAATGAAAAACTGTTTTTT. Its protein is CASASSKKFGTNEKLFF.

The rearrangement uses TRBV20-1 and TRBJ1-1, with TRBD1 as a possible D gene (6 bases). The V gene's germline CDR1 is DFQATT and CDR2 SNEGSKA (reference sequence). CDR3 length: 11 amino acids. Trimming took 4 bases from V and 9 from J, leaving 12 bases between them. The CDR3 DNA sequence: TGCAGTGCTAATTACAGGGCGCAAGCTTTCTTT. This sequence encodes CSANYRAQAFF.

The genes are TRBV25-1 and TRBJ1-1, with TRBD1 matching 7 bases. Trimming cost V 4 bases and J 4 bases; bases outside gene matches: 3. The CDR3 runs 13 residues. CDR1 and CDR2 from the germline V gene are MGHDK and SYGVNS. CDR3 residues: CASSAGGTTEAFF. For the CDR3, the DNA is TGTGCCAGCAGTGCAGGGGGGACCACTGAAGCTTTCTTT.

The V call is TRBV4-2, the J call TRBJ2-1; TRBD2 agrees at 8 bases. The CDR3 contains 16 residues. Germline CDR1 and CDR2: LGHNA and YNFKEQ. J was trimmed by 0 bases and V by 0 bases; bases with no gene match: 1. CDR3 nucleotides: TGTGCCAGCAGCCAAGACGGGGGGGGCTCCTACAATGAGCAGTTCTTC. It is translated as CASSQDGGGSYNEQFF.

V usage is TRBV19 and J usage is TRBJ1-2; D not resolved. V lost 2 bases and J lost 5, with 15 bases in between. CDR3 length: 15 amino acids. Germline values: CDR1 LNHDA, CDR2 SQIVND (reference sequence). CDR3 nucleotide sequence: TGTGCCAGTAGTATAAGCGGACGACTAGCATATGGCTACACCTTC. It translates to CASSISGRLAYGYTF.

The rearrangement uses TRBV6-5 and TRBJ2-1, with 8 bases identical to TRBD1. V dropped 4 bases and J dropped 2; count of bases not matched to a gene: 4. Germline assignment: CDR1 MNHEY and CDR2 SVGAGI. The CDR3 is 15 residues long. The CDR3 is CASSLTGGPYNEQFF. DNA for the CDR3: TGTGCCAGCAGTTTAACAGGGGGTCCCTACAATGAGCAGTTCTTC.

The chain combines TRBV28 with TRBJ1-1; 9 nucleotides match TRBD1. Germline CDR1 reads MDHEN; CDR2 reads SYDVKM. The CDR3 is made up of 14 amino acids. The V and J ends lost 1 base and 5 bases, in that order; junction bases with no gene match: 2. The CDR3 loop is CASSLSTGGTEAFF. In DNA, the CDR3 is TGTGCCAGCAGTTTATCGACAGGGGGGACTGAAGCTTTCTTT.

This sequence joins TRBV18 and TRBJ2-3; 9 bases fit TRBD1. In germline, CDR1 is KGHSH, CDR2 LQKENI. This CDR3 is built from 15 residues. With 3 bases clipped from V and 0 bases from J, the junction kept 1 base outside the gene matches. The CDR3 nucleotides are TGTGCCAGCTCACCCGGGACAGGGAGCACAGATACGCAGTATTTT. This sequence encodes CASSPGTGSTDTQYF. Full variable domain (missing parts from reference TRBV18 and TRBJ2-3): NAGVMQNPRHLVRRRGQEARLRCSPMKGHSHVYWYRQLPEEGLKFMVYLQKENIIDESGMPKERFSAEFPKEGPSILRIQQVVRGDSAAYFCASSPGTGSTDTQYFGPGTRLTVL.

Points on this clone: At one of its ends the junction is not consistent with the germline gene, which may arise from a read error. The chain carries TRBV5-4 and TRBJ2-5, with 9 nucleotides matching TRBD2. The CDR3 loop spans 14 amino acids. Germline V CDR1 and CDR2: SGHNT, YYREEE (reference sequence). The CDR3 coding sequence is TGTGCCAGCAGCTTAGAGATAGCGGGAGAGGCCCAGTACTTC. It specifies CASSLEIAGEAQYF.

This clone has more than one count but fewer than ten. The chain uses TRBV27 and TRBJ2-7, with a weak D call TRBD2 (6 bases). V lost 7 bases, J lost 2 bases, and 18 bases lay in between. Germline loops: CDR1 MNHEY, CDR2 SMNVEV (reference sequence). The CDR3 covers 15 residues. CDR3 sequence: CASTPQASVPYEQYF. CDR3 DNA sequence: TGTGCCAGCACTCCCCAGGCTAGCGTTCCCTACGAGCAGTACTTC.

The gene calls are TRBV2 and TRBJ1-1; 7 bases are a match to TRBD1. This CDR3 spans 16 amino acids. CDR1 and CDR2 (germline): SNHLY, FYNNEI. V lost 7 bases to trimming and J lost 4 bases; unmatched junction nucleotides: 15. CDR3 in DNA: TGTGCCAGCATCAAGGGACAGTTTAGAGGTGGCACTGAAGCTTTCTTT. It translates to CASIKGQFRGGTEAFF.

This sequence joins TRBV2 and TRBJ1-4; D gene ambiguous. CDR1 and CDR2 from the germline V gene are SNHLY and FYNNEI. The CDR3 loop spans 15 amino acids. V was pared by 7 bases and J by 1 base, with 13 bases between. The CDR3 sequence is CASKRRVVTNEKLFF. For the CDR3, the DNA is TGTGCCAGCAAGCGGAGGGTTGTAACTAATGAAAAACTGTTTTTT.

The chain recombines TRBV2 with TRBJ2-7; 7 bases agree with TRBD1. V shed 7 bases, J shed 5 bases, and the junction held 8 bases outside the gene matches. The germline CDR1 and CDR2 sequences are SNHLY and FYNNEI. There are 13 residues in the CDR3. CDR3 nucleotide sequence: TGTGCCAGCACCGAGGACAGGACGCACGAGCAGTACTTC. This translates into CASTEDRTHEQYF. Full variable domain (outside the CDR3, taken from reference TRBV2 and TRBJ2-7): EPEVTQTPSHQVTQMGQEVILRCVPISNHLYFYWYRQILGQKVEFLVSFYNNEISEKSEIFDDQFSVERPDGSNFTLKIRSTKLEDSAMYFCASTEDRTHEQYFGPGTRLTVT.

J is TRBJ1-6 and V is TRBV28; D gene uncertain. This CDR3 comprises 14 residues. CDR1 and CDR2 from the germline V gene are MDHEN and SYDVKM. V was cut by 2 bases and J by 7 bases, with 9 bases left in between. The CDR3 reads CASSLGSPNSPLHF. In DNA form, the CDR3 reads TGTGCCAGCAGTTTAGGCAGTCCCAATTCACCCCTCCACTTT.

This clone was seen just once. V gene TRBV4-1 combines with J gene TRBJ1-4; possibly TRBD1 for D (6 bases). V dropped 4 bases and J dropped 0 bases, with 9 bases sitting between them. Germline assignment: CDR1 MGHRA and CDR2 YSYEKL. The CDR3 runs 15 residues. As DNA, the CDR3 is TGCGCCAGCAGCCCGGGACAAGCAACTAATGAAAAACTGTTTTTT. Residues: CASSPGQATNEKLFF.

Details on this clone: Other DNA sequences within the sample encode an identical CDR3. J is TRBJ2-5 and V is TRBV5-1, with D tentatively TRBD2 (7 bases). The CDR3 runs 17 residues. V dropped 1 base and J dropped 5 bases, with 21 bases sitting between them. CDR1 SGHRS and CDR2 YFSETQ come from the germline V gene. Here the CDR3 reads CASSLNSAGAFQETQYF. DNA of the CDR3: TGCGCCAGCAGCTTGAATTCGGCGGGGGCTTTTCAGGAGACCCAGTACTTC. Full variable domain (rest looked up from reference TRBV5-1 and TRBJ2-5): KAGVTQTPRYLIKTRGQQVTLSCSPISGHRSVSWYQQTPGQGLQFLFEYFSETQRNKGNFPGRFSGRQFSNSRSEMNVSTLELGDSALYLCASSLNSAGAFQETQYFGPGTRLLVL.

The rearrangement links TRBV9 to TRBJ2-5; TRBD2 agrees at 8 bases. V gave up 4 bases and J gave up 2 bases; unmatched junction bases: 13. The CDR3 covers 17 residues. Germline V gives CDR1 SGDLS, CDR2 YYNGEE. In DNA form, the CDR3 reads TGTGCCAGCAGCCCGCGGTGGGTAGCGGGAACTCAAGAGACCCAGTACTTC. Encoded protein: CASSPRWVAGTQETQYF.

CDR3 nucleotide sequence: TGCAGCGCAGGGGACCATAGCAATCAGCCCCAGCATTTT. It encodes CSAGDHSNQPQHF. The V and J genes are TRBV29-1 and TRBJ1-5; the D gene is possibly TRBD1 (6 bases). The CDR3 length is 13 residues. Per the germline V gene, CDR1 is SQVTM and CDR2 is ANQGSEA. Between the trimmed V and J ends, which lost 7 bases and 0 bases, there was a span of 10 bases.

The chain recombines TRBV5-1 with TRBJ1-2, with a tentative D call TRBD1 (5 bases). CDR1 is SGHRS, CDR2 YFSETQ, per germline. The V and J ends lost 1 base and 7 bases respectively, with 20 bases between them. The CDR3 extends over 16 amino acids. CDR3: CASSLMAGPSGGGYTF. The CDR3 nucleotides read TGCGCCAGCAGCTTGATGGCGGGACCTTCTGGGGGTGGCTACACCTTC.

The CDR3 DNA follows: TGCGCCAGCAGCTTGGCCGGAGCGGTGGGGGGAGAGACCCAGTACTTC. Residues: CASSLAGAVGGETQYF. V and J are TRBV5-1 and TRBJ2-5; D is possibly TRBD2 (6 bases). CDR3 length: 16 residues. CDR1 and CDR2 (germline): SGHRS, YFSETQ. V was shortened by 0 bases and J by 4 bases, with 16 bases between the two germline ends.

Concerning this clone: Additional DNA sequences in this sample encode the identical CDR3. J is TRBJ1-2 and V is TRBV19; no clear D gene. CDR1 and CDR2 (germline): LNHDA, SQIVND (reference sequence). The germline V and J ends were trimmed by 0 bases and 2 bases, with 16 bases remaining between them. The CDR3 spans 17 residues. This CDR3 is CASSIDGVRIRNYGYTF. The CDR3 DNA is TGTGCCAGTAGTATAGACGGGGTGCGTATAAGGAACTATGGCTACACCTTC.

The V gene is TRBV27, the J gene TRBJ2-5; 10 positions match TRBD2. The CDR3 extends over 16 amino acids. Germline-derived CDR1 and CDR2 are MNHEY and SMNVEV (reference sequence). Trimming cost V 5 bases and J 4 bases; bases outside gene matches: 10. This CDR3 is CASSARRAGGGETQYF. The CDR3 DNA sequence: TGTGCCAGCAGTGCCCGGAGAGCGGGAGGGGGAGAGACCCAGTACTTC.

The V call is TRBV5-8, the J call TRBJ1-4; no clear D gene. The CDR3 has 13 amino acids. Per germline, CDR1 SGHTS and CDR2 YDEGEE. Trimming took off 2 bases at V and 13 bases at J, with 15 bases between the two ends. The CDR3, as DNA: TGTGCCAGCAGCTTTAGCCCGGTCGCGGGACTGTTTTTT. As protein: CASSFSPVAGLFF. Drawing the rest from reference TRBV5-8 and TRBJ1-4, the complete variable domain is EAGVTQSPTHLIKTRGQQATLRCSPISGHTSVYWYQQALGLGLQFLLWYDEGEERNRGNFPPRFSGRQFPNYSSELNVNALELEDSALYLCASSFSPVAGLFFGSGTQLSVL.

In its sample, this clone was seen once. The rearrangement links TRBV13 to TRBJ1-1; possible D gene TRBD1, 6 bases. Germline V gives CDR1 PRHDT, CDR2 FYEKMQ (reference sequence). The CDR3 has 12 residues. V lost 5 bases and J lost 4, with 8 bases in between. CDR3 loop: CASSKQGTEAFF. Here the CDR3 DNA reads TGTGCCAGCAGCAAACAGGGCACTGAAGCTTTCTTT.

V is TRBV4-1 and J is TRBJ1-2; D unclear. The CDR3 totals 14 residues. Trimming left V 1 base short and J 5 bases short, with 11 bases between. Germline V lookup: CDR1 MGHRA, CDR2 YSYEKL. The CDR3 here is CASSQVSSIYGYTF. CDR3 sequence (DNA): TGCGCCAGCAGCCAAGTCTCCAGTATTTATGGCTACACCTTC.

The V and J genes are TRBV12-5 and TRBJ1-1; 7 nucleotides align to TRBD1. The CDR3 covers 17 residues. Trimming at V came to 1 base and at J to 4 bases, leaving 12 bases not matched to a gene. Germline V lookup: CDR1 LGHNT, CDR2 FRNRAP. In DNA form, the CDR3 reads TGTGCTAGTGGTTTGGCTTTAGAGGGGGCAGCTGTCACTGAAGCTTTCTTT. Its translation is CASGLALEGAAVTEAFF. The whole variable domain, remainder taken from reference TRBV12-5 and TRBJ1-1, is DARVTQTPRHKVTEMGQEVTMRCQPILGHNTVFWYRQTMMQGLELLAYFRNRAPLDDSGMPKDRFSAEMPDATLATLKIQPSEPRDSAVYFCASGLALEGAAVTEAFFGQGTRLTVV.